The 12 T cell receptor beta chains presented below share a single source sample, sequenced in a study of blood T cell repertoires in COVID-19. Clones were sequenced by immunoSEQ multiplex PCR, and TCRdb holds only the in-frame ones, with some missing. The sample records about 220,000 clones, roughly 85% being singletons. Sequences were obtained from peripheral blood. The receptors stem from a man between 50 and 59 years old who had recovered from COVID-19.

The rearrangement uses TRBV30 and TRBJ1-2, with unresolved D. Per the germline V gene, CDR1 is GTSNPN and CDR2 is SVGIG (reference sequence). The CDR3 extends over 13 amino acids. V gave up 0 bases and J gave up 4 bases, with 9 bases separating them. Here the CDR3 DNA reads TGTGCCTGGAGTGTATTCAGTACCTATGGCTACACCTTC. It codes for CAWSVFSTYGYTF. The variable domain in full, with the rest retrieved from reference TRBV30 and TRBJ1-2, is SQTIHQWPATLVQPVGSPLSLECTVEGTSNPNLYWYRQAAGRGLQLLFYSVGIGQISSEVPQNLSASRPQDRQFILSSKKLLLSDSGFYLCAWSVFSTYGYTFGSGTRLTVV.

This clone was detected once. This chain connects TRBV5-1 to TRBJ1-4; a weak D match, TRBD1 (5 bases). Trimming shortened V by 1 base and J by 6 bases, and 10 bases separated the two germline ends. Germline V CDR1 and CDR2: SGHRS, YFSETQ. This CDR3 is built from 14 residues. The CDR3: CASSLRTRDEKLFF. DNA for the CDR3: TGCGCCAGCAGCTTGAGGACACGGGATGAAAAACTGTTTTTT.

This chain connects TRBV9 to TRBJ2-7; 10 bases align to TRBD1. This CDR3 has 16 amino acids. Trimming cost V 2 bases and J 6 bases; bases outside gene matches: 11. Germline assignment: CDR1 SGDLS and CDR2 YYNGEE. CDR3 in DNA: TGTGCCAGCAGCGTTATGGCGGTCGGGACAGGGGCCGAGCAGTACTTC. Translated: CASSVMAVGTGAEQYF.

The CDR3: CASSPRQGDLNEQFF. For the CDR3, the DNA is TGTGCCAGCAGTCCCAGACAGGGAGATCTCAATGAGCAGTTCTTC. This chain links TRBV28 with TRBJ2-1; 7 bases are a match to TRBD1. This CDR3 region has 15 residues. The V gene end was trimmed by 5 bases and the J gene end by 6 bases; junction bases not matched to a gene: 10. Germline V gene data show CDR1 as MDHEN and CDR2 as SYDVKM.

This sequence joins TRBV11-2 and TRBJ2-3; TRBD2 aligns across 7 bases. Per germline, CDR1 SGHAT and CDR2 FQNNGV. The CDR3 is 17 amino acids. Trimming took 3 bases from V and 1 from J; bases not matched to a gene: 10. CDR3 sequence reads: CASSLGRARGGTDTQYF. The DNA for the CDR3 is TGTGCCAGCAGCTTGGGGCGGGCACGGGGGGGCACAGATACGCAGTATTTT.

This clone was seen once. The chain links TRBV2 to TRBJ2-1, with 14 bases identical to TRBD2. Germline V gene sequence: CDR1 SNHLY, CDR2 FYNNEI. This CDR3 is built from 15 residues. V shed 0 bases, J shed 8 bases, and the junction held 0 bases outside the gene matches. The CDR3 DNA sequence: TGTGCCAGCAGTGAAGCGGGACTAGCGGGGGATGAGCAGTTCTTC. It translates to CASSEAGLAGDEQFF.

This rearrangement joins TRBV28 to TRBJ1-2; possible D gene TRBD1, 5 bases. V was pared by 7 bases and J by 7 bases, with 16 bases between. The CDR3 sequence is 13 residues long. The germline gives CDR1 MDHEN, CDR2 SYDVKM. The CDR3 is CASKSGGLSGYTF. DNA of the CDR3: TGTGCCAGCAAATCGGGGGGGTTGTCTGGCTACACCTTC.

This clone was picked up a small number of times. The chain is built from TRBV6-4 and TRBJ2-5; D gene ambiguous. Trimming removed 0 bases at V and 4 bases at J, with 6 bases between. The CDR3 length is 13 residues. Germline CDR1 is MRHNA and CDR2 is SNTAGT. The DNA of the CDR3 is TGTGCCAGCAGTGACTCGTACGGAGAGACCCAGTACTTC. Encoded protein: CASSDSYGETQYF.

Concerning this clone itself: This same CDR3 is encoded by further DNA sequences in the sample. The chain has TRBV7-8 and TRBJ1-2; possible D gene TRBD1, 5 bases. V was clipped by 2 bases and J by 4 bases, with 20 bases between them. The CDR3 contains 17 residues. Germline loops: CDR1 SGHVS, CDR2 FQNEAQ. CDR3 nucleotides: TGTGCCAGCAGCTTAATGGGTCGTGGGGCCGTGAGCTATGGCTACACCTTC. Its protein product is CASSLMGRGAVSYGYTF. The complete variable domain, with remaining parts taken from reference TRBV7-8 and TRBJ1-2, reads GAGVSQSPRYKVAKRGQDVALRCDPISGHVSLFWYQQALGQGPEFLTYFQNEAQLDKSGLPSDRFFAERPEGSVSTLKIQRTQQEDSAVYLCASSLMGRGAVSYGYTFGSGTRLTVV.

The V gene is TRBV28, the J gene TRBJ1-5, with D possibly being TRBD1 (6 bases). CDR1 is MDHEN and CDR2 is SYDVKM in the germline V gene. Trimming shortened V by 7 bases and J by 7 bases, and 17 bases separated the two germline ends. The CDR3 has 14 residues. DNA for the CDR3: TGTGCCAGCACGGATCCGCAGGGGTGGCAGCCCCAGCATTTT. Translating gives CASTDPQGWQPQHF.

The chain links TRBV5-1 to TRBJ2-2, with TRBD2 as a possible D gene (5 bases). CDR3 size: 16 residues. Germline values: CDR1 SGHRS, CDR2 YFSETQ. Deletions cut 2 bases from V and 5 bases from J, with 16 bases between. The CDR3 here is CASSFTGGGRTGELFF. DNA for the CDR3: TGCGCCAGCAGCTTTACCGGAGGTGGGAGAACCGGGGAGCTGTTTTTT.

The CDR3 bases are TGTGCCAGCAGTTTATTCCCAGGGCGCGCTGGAAACACCATATATTTT. The encoded protein is CASSLFPGRAGNTIYF. V is TRBV28 and J is TRBJ1-3; tentatively, D is TRBD1 (5 bases). From germline, CDR1 is MDHEN and CDR2 SYDVKM. The V and J ends lost 1 base and 2 bases respectively, with 12 bases between them. The CDR3 has 16 residues.